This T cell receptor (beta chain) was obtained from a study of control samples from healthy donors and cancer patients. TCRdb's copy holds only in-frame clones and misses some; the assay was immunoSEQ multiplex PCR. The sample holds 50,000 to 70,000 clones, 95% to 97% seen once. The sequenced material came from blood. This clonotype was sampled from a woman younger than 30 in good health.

CDR3 nucleotide sequence: TGTGCCAGCAGGAAGACAGGGGAGGGGACTGAAGCTTTCTTT. It translates to CASRKTGEGTEAFF. The chain employs TRBV6-4 and TRBJ1-1; 8 bases agree with TRBD1. V was pared by 6 bases and J by 5 bases, with 8 bases of the junction left unmatched. CDR1 and CDR2 (germline): MRHNA, SNTAGT. The CDR3 covers 14 residues.